Detailed here is one T cell receptor (beta chain). Its antigen is unidentified. In generating TCR beta cDNA, 5'RACE template switching with UMIs was used. TCRdb reanalyzed the 5' RACE reads and collapses them to one entry per CDR3 protein, without DNA. The sample features more than 120,000 distinct CDR3 sequences, with 9.5% to 15% in its top ten. The data stem from a study of T cells expressing NK-cell markers. Whole-study context: Beta-chain profiling covered CD3+CD56+NKG2C+, CD3+CD56+NKG2C- and CD3+CD56-NKG2C+ sorted subsets.

Study-wide results and caveats: Whether expanded NKG2C+ T cell clones were HCMV-specific remained unclear.

CDR1 and CDR2 (germline): SGHDN, FVKESK. CDR3 size: 13 residues. The V and J genes are TRBV14 and TRBJ2-1. The source material was blood T cells: a sorted CD56 or NKG2C T cell subset, CD4+ or CD8+ T cells, or bulk PBMC T cells (not recorded which). This receptor was identified in a man aged 18 to 29 in good health. CDR3 residues: CASSQDGFGSLFF.